These T cell receptor beta chains were read from a single sample in a study of shared clonotypes between healthy human individuals. The table came from immunoSEQ multiplex PCR; TCRdb's copy has only in-frame clones and leaves some out. The sample has about 1 million clones, about 75% seen once. Material for sequencing was memory CD4+ T cells sorted from blood. The receptors were gathered from a man aged 18-30 years in good health. Each CDR3 is given without its conserved first and last residue. D genes are given only for firm matches.

TRBV4-1	TRBJ1-4	TRBD1	ASSQNQDRVVEKLF
TRBV7-2	TRBJ1-1	.	ASSLDPGNTEAF
TRBV5-1	TRBJ2-3	.	ASSLGPGDTQY
TRBV6-5	TRBJ1-2	.	ASSKTANYGYT
TRBV7-7	TRBJ2-7	.	ASSLEGAGNEQY
TRBV25-1	TRBJ1-6	TRBD1	ASSEGQGMTSPLH
TRBV29-1	TRBJ2-5	.	SVGQQETQY
TRBV11-2	TRBJ2-5	TRBD2	ASSLDGEGKTQY
TRBV18	TRBJ2-1	.	ASSPPATGLSGEQF
TRBV6-1	TRBJ1-6	.	AVRSGLLNSPLH
TRBV5-6	TRBJ1-5	.	ASSFTGNQPQH
TRBV29-1	TRBJ2-3	.	SVDPGPPSTDTQY
TRBV6-5	TRBJ1-1	.	ASSYSRRRTEAF
TRBV19	TRBJ1-5	.	ASSIDPGQINQPQH
TRBV2	TRBJ2-3	.	ASGERLTVY
TRBV6-1	TRBJ2-3	.	ASSPDRRITDTQY
TRBV6-6	TRBJ1-6	TRBD1	ASSSGGAYNSPLH
TRBV6-1	TRBJ2-5	TRBD1	ASSGQGGLETQY
TRBV10-3	TRBJ2-1	.	AVNSQGWDHNEQF
TRBV28	TRBJ2-7	.	ASSLPGRYEQY
TRBV5-1	TRBJ1-1	.	ASSHYPRGNTEAF
TRBV30	TRBJ2-1	TRBD1	AWSGQGYNEQF
TRBV19	TRBJ1-5	.	ASSTKDSRGGRGSNQPQH
TRBV9	TRBJ2-2	.	ASSVVRDAGELF
TRBV9	TRBJ1-1	.	ASSVVGARGEAF
TRBV5-6	TRBJ2-5	TRBD1	ASSTLGTGYWETQY
TRBV9	TRBJ2-3	TRBD2	ASSPRLAGGLDTQY
TRBV5-6	TRBJ1-1	.	ASSLSGSSLNTEAF
TRBV19	TRBJ2-1	.	ASSTVSYGEQF
TRBV7-9	TRBJ1-1	.	ASSSQDVSTEAF
TRBV12-5	TRBJ2-2	.	ASGLEGGNTGELF
TRBV6-1	TRBJ2-2	TRBD2	ASSDALAGPITGELF
TRBV30	TRBJ2-7	.	AWSPNSYEQY
TRBV10-3	TRBJ2-7	TRBD1	AIRTGGSYEQY
TRBV7-9	TRBJ2-7	TRBD1	ASSLGTGLGYEQY
TRBV7-9	TRBJ2-4	.	ASSRTIGGPYEIQY
TRBV10-1	TRBJ2-7	.	ASRRDALGEQY
TRBV11-2	TRBJ2-3	TRBD2	ASSDQRGGTQY
TRBV29-1	TRBJ1-1	.	SVLKLGGGTEAF
TRBV29-1	TRBJ2-5	TRBD1	SSLQGVGETQY
TRBV27	TRBJ1-1	TRBD1	ASSFSGGPEAF
TRBV5-1	TRBJ2-7	TRBD1	ASSITQGRYEQY
TRBV10-3	TRBJ1-2	.	AISDAFYT
TRBV10-3	TRBJ1-3	.	AISESTKLSSGNTIY
TRBV5-1	TRBJ2-1	.	ASSLEISASSSQF
TRBV5-1	TRBJ2-5	.	ASSLDPGETQY
TRBV18	TRBJ2-3	.	ASSTTSVGGWADTQY
TRBV19	TRBJ1-1	.	ASIPGRSLNTEAF
TRBV5-5	TRBJ1-5	.	ASSVYSSNQPQH
TRBV7-9	TRBJ2-3	.	ASSLRLSTLTDTQY
TRBV28	TRBJ1-5	.	ASSGSDSGNQPQH
TRBV18	TRBJ2-7	TRBD1	ASSQSRTGASYEQY